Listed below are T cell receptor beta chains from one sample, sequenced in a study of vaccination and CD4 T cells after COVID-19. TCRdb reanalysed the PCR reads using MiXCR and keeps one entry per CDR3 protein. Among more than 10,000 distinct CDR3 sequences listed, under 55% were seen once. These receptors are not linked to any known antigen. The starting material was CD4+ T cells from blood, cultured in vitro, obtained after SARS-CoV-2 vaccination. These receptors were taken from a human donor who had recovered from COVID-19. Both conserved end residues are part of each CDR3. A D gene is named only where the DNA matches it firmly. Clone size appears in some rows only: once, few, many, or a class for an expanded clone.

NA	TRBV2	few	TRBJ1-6	CASRGGENSPLHF	TGTGCCAGCAGAGGGGGGGAGAATTCACCCCTCCACTTT
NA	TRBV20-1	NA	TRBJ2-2	CSARDIGTEHTGELFF	TGCAGTGCTAGAGATATCGGGACCGAACACACCGGGGAGCTGTTTTTT
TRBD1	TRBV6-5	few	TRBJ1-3	CASSYQRGLGNTIYF	TGTGCCAGCAGTTACCAGAGGGGGCTAGGAAACACCATATATTTT
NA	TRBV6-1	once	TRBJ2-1	CASSQESSYNEQFF	TGTGCCAGTTCACAGGAAAGCTCCTACAATGAGCAGTTCTTC
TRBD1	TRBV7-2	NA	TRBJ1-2	CASSQNQGDYGYTF	TGTGCCAGCAGCCAAAACCAGGGGGACTATGGCTACACCTTC
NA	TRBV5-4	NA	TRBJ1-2	CASSPSPYLNYGYTF	TGTGCCAGCAGCCCCAGTCCATATCTCAACTATGGCTACACCTTC
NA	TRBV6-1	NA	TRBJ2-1	CASSPHNEQFF	TGTGCCAGCAGCCCCCACAATGAGCAGTTCTTC
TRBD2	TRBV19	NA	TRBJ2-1	CASRSGGTNEQFF	TGTGCCAGTAGGTCGGGAGGGACCAATGAGCAGTTCTTC
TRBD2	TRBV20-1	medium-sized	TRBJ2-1	CSARVGLAGSSRDEQFF	TGCAGTGCTAGAGTAGGCCTAGCGGGTTCCTCGCGCGATGAGCAGTTCTTC
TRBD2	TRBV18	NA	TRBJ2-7	CASSPNPPLAGGEEQYF	TGTGCCAGCTCACCAAATCCTCCGCTAGCGGGAGGAGAAGAGCAGTACTTC
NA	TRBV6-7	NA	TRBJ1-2	CASSYTLGGGMQYGYTF	TGTGCCAGCAGTTACACCCTGGGGGGGGGAATGCAGTATGGCTACACCTTC
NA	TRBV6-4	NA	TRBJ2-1	CASSDSGEAEQFF	TGTGCCAGCAGTGATTCAGGGGAAGCTGAGCAGTTCTTC
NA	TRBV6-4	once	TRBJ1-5	CASSVEPNQPQHF	TGTGCCAGCAGCGTGGAACCTAATCAGCCCCAGCATTTT
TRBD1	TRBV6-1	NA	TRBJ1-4	CASNEGGSNEKLFF	TGTGCCAGCAACGAAGGGGGCTCGAATGAAAAACTGTTTTTT
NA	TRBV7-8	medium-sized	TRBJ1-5	CASSLSGQVAQPQHF	TGTGCCAGCAGCTTATCGGGTCAGGTTGCTCAGCCCCAGCATTTT
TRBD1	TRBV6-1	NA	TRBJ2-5	CASSRLRTGQETQYF	TGTGCCAGCAGCCGACTCCGGACAGGGCAAGAGACCCAGTACTTC
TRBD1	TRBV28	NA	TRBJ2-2	CASSPSGTGDTGELFF	TGTGCCAGCAGTCCCTCCGGGACAGGGGACACCGGGGAGCTGTTTTTT
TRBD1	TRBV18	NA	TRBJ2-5	CASSPLTGDHETQYF	TGTGCCAGCTCACCACTCACAGGGGATCACGAGACCCAGTACTTC